Presented here are 24 T cell receptor beta chains from one specimen sequenced in a study of blood T cell repertoires in COVID-19. The table came from immunoSEQ multiplex PCR; TCRdb's copy has only in-frame clones and leaves some out. The table records some 290,000 clones, about nine tenths of them present only once. The sample taken for sequencing was peripheral blood. The receptors originated from a woman aged 45-65 years who had recovered from COVID-19.

The chain couples TRBV7-6 to TRBJ2-7, with 8 nucleotides matching TRBD1. The length of the CDR3 is 15 residues. V lost 5 bases, J lost 4 bases, and 10 bases stayed unmatched. Germline CDR1 and CDR2: SGHVS and FNYEAQ. The CDR3 DNA sequence: TGTGCCAGCAGCCCCGGACAGGGAATTTGGTACGAGCAGTACTTC. Protein product: CASSPGQGIWYEQYF.

V usage is TRBV19 and J usage is TRBJ2-7, with D possibly being TRBD1 (5 bases). The CDR3 totals 14 residues. The germline V gene has CDR1 LNHDA and CDR2 SQIVND (reference sequence). The germline V and J ends were trimmed by 5 bases and 0 bases, with 11 bases remaining between them. CDR3 coding DNA: TGTGCCAGTAGTGGGTGGGGCCCCTCCTACGAGCAGTACTTC. It specifies CASSGWGPSYEQYF.

The V gene is TRBV9, the J gene TRBJ2-3, with 8 nucleotides matching TRBD2. The trim removed 4 bases at V and 5 bases at J, leaving 9 bases unmatched. This CDR3 has 15 amino acids. Germline V CDR1 and CDR2: SGDLS, YYNGEE. CDR3 nucleotides: TGTGCCAGCAGCATGCTAGCGGGTGAGGGAGATACGCAGTATTTT. This gives the protein CASSMLAGEGDTQYF.

The J gene is TRBJ1-6, the V gene TRBV6-1; no clear D gene. CDR1 MNHNS and CDR2 SASEGT come from the germline V gene. V was trimmed by 1 base and J by 6 bases, leaving 10 bases between them. CDR3 length equals 15 residues. CDR3 in amino acids: CASSEGAGSNSPLHF. The CDR3 nucleotides are TGTGCCAGCAGTGAAGGGGCAGGAAGTAATTCACCCCTCCACTTT.

V is TRBV19 and J is TRBJ1-5; D is undetermined. CDR1 is LNHDA and CDR2 is SQIVND in the germline V gene (reference sequence). Trimming took off 5 bases at V and 8 bases at J, with 13 bases between the two ends. The CDR3 runs 13 residues. The CDR3 DNA is TGTGCCAGTAGTGCAGGCCAGGTAGAGCCCCAGCATTTT. It codes for CASSAGQVEPQHF.

This clone showed up just once. The V and J genes are TRBV29-1 and TRBJ2-1, with 8 bases matching TRBD2. Germline CDR1 is SQVTM and CDR2 is ANQGSEA. The CDR3 spans 12 residues. V lost 4 bases, J lost 9 bases, and 5 bases stayed unmatched. The CDR3: CSVGGGPGEQFF. CDR3 DNA: TGCAGCGTTGGCGGGGGGCCGGGTGAGCAGTTCTTC.

The genes are TRBV5-4 and TRBJ2-3, with 8 bases identical to TRBD2. V was clipped by 1 base and J by 5 bases; unmatched bases: 0. This CDR3 is built from 13 residues. Germline values: CDR1 SGHNT, CDR2 YYREEE (reference sequence). CDR3: CASSLRGGDTQYF. The CDR3 DNA sequence: TGTGCCAGCAGCTTGCGGGGGGGAGATACGCAGTATTTT.

On this clone itself: The sample holds other DNA sequences that translate to the same CDR3. The chain employs TRBV10-3 and TRBJ1-2, with D possibly TRBD1 on 6 matching bases. Germline V gives CDR1 ENHRY, CDR2 SYGVKD. This CDR3 region has 14 residues. The germline V and J ends were trimmed by 3 bases and 2 bases, with 10 bases remaining between them. Written as DNA, the CDR3 is TGTGCCATCAGTGAATCGGGGGGCAACTATGGCTACACCTTC. It codes for CAISESGGNYGYTF.

The gene calls are TRBV5-1 and TRBJ1-2, with 9 bases that match TRBD1. CDR1 and CDR2 from the germline V gene are SGHRS and YFSETQ. J lost 4 bases, V lost 4 bases, and 8 bases had no gene match. The length of the CDR3 is 15 residues. In nucleotides, the CDR3 is TGCGCCAGCAGCCCCGGACAGGGGAAAATCTATGGCTACACCTTC. Protein: CASSPGQGKIYGYTF.

The rearrangement links TRBV27 to TRBJ1-2, with 9 bases identical to TRBD1. This CDR3 has 16 amino acids. The V gene end was trimmed by 4 bases and the J gene end by 5 bases; junction bases not matched to a gene: 11. Germline V gene data show CDR1 as MNHEY and CDR2 as SMNVEV (reference sequence). The CDR3: CASSYSGQGIGYGYTF. Here the CDR3 DNA reads TGTGCCAGCAGTTACTCGGGACAGGGTATTGGTTATGGCTACACCTTC.

This clone was seen just once. The chain is built from TRBV28 and TRBJ1-2, with D hard to call. This CDR3 comprises 12 residues. Germline V lookup: CDR1 MDHEN, CDR2 SYDVKM. Trimming cost V 8 bases and J 5 bases, with 12 bases left between them. The CDR3 DNA reads TGTGCCAGCGGTGCGGGTCTTTATGGCTACACCTTC. Encoded protein: CASGAGLYGYTF.

This chain connects TRBV11-2 to TRBJ1-1; 7 bases fit TRBD1. V lost 5 bases and J lost 12; bases outside the gene matches: 12. The CDR3 is 13 amino acids. CDR1 and CDR2 (germline): SGHAT, FQNNGV. This CDR3 is CASSLILRGSPFF. The CDR3 DNA sequence: TGTGCCAGCAGCCTCATCCTCAGGGGGAGTCCTTTCTTT.

The table lists this clone with a count of one. The rearrangement joins TRBV5-6 to TRBJ1-2, with 9 bases aligning to TRBD1. Trimming at V came to 4 bases and at J to 2 bases, leaving 3 bases not matched to a gene. This CDR3 spans 14 amino acids. Germline V lookup: CDR1 SGHDT, CDR2 YYEEEE. CDR3 sequence reads: CASSPGTGNYGYTF. Written as DNA, the CDR3 is TGTGCCAGCAGCCCCGGGACAGGGAACTATGGCTACACCTTC.

CDR3 coding DNA: TGTGCCAGTAGTCCTCCAATTTCGACAGGCAGCTATGGCTACACCTTC. Its protein is CASSPPISTGSYGYTF. The chain uses TRBV19 and TRBJ1-2; D might be TRBD1 (6 bases). The CDR3 covers 16 residues. Trimming stripped 5 bases from V and 4 bases from J, with 20 bases between. CDR1 LNHDA and CDR2 SQIVND come from the germline V gene (reference sequence).

The chain is built from TRBV5-1 and TRBJ2-7; 8 bases fit TRBD1. The germline CDR1 and CDR2 sequences are SGHRS and YFSETQ. The length of the CDR3 is 12 residues. The V segment lost 4 bases and the J segment 7 bases; nucleotides outside the gene matches: 4. The CDR3 DNA reads as TGCGCCAGCAGCCAACAGGGGGGAGAGCAGTACTTC. Encoded protein: CASSQQGGEQYF.

At least ten counts were recorded for this clone. This chain joins TRBV6-5 and TRBJ1-1, with TRBD1 matching over 7 bases. The CDR3 length is 14 residues. Germline values: CDR1 MNHEY, CDR2 SVGAGI. V shed 6 bases, J shed 4 bases, and the junction held 8 bases outside the gene matches. The CDR3 loop is CASRGGGRGTEAFF. Here the CDR3 DNA reads TGTGCCAGCAGAGGAGGGGGCAGAGGCACTGAAGCTTTCTTT.

J is TRBJ2-5 and V is TRBV2, with 9 bases identical to TRBD1. The V segment lost 6 bases and the J segment 4 bases; nucleotides outside the gene matches: 24. The CDR3 loop spans 20 amino acids. Germline-derived CDR1 and CDR2 are SNHLY and FYNNEI. The CDR3 is CASSLLIPGQGFGLGETQYF. DNA of the CDR3: TGTGCCAGCAGCCTACTCATCCCGGGACAGGGATTTGGTCTGGGAGAGACCCAGTACTTC.

The chain carries TRBV6-5 and TRBJ1-2; no clear D. Trimming removed 2 bases from V and 5 bases from J, with 9 bases in between. The CDR3 length is 13 residues. CDR1 MNHEY and CDR2 SVGAGI come from the germline V gene. This CDR3 reads CASSYTPSYGYTF. For the CDR3, the DNA is TGTGCCAGCAGTTACACACCCTCGTATGGCTACACCTTC.

This chain joins TRBV5-1 and TRBJ2-2, with 10 bases aligning to TRBD2. Looked up from germline, CDR1 is SGHRS and CDR2 is YFSETQ. This CDR3 has 14 residues. With V trimmed by 7 bases and J by 7 bases, 7 bases remained unmatched. CDR3 sequence: CASSGLAAGGELFF. CDR3 sequence (DNA): TGCGCCAGCTCAGGACTAGCGGCAGGCGGGGAGCTGTTTTTT.

Remarks on this clone: The same CDR3 can be traced to other DNA sequences in this sample. The rearrangement joins TRBV5-1 to TRBJ2-7; 8 nucleotides agree with TRBD2. The CDR3 length is 14 residues. V shed 0 bases and J 2 bases; nucleotides not matched to a gene: 1. Germline V gene data show CDR1 as SGHRS and CDR2 as YFSETQ. This CDR3 reads CASSLAGGPYEQYF. As DNA, the CDR3 is TGCGCCAGCAGCTTGGCGGGAGGGCCCTACGAGCAGTACTTC.

V and J are TRBV29-1 and TRBJ1-1; 7 nucleotides match TRBD1. Trimming at V came to 7 bases and at J to 8 bases, leaving 7 bases not matched to a gene. The CDR3 sequence is 11 residues long. CDR1 and CDR2 (germline): SQVTM, ANQGSEA. The CDR3 DNA reads as TGCAGCGCCCAGGACAGGCGAGAAGCTTTCTTT. Protein sequence: CSAQDRREAFF.

In its sample, this clone was seen many times. One end of the junction fails to match germline, which may point to a read error. The chain combines TRBV27 with TRBJ2-2; D not certain. The CDR3 has 14 residues. Germline V lookup: CDR1 MNHEY, CDR2 SMNVEV (reference sequence). CDR3 region: CASSLTMNIGELFF. In nucleotides, the CDR3 is TGTGCCAGCAGTTTAACAATGAACATCGGGGAGCTGTTTTTT.

This clone was recorded once. The chain carries TRBV5-1 and TRBJ2-2; 10 nucleotides align to TRBD1. In germline, CDR1 is SGHRS, CDR2 YFSETQ. The ends lost 4 bases at V and 5 bases at J; junction bases unmatched: 11. CDR3 size: 17 residues. The CDR3 DNA follows: TGCGCCAGCAGCGCCGGGACAGGGGCCTTGGGAACCGGGGAGCTGTTTTTT. The encoded protein is CASSAGTGALGTGELFF.

The V gene is TRBV18, the J gene TRBJ2-2; D is undetermined. The CDR3 totals 15 residues. V lost 1 base and J 6 bases, leaving 12 bases between the germline ends. Germline lookup yields CDR1 KGHSH and CDR2 LQKENI. CDR3 amino acids: CASSPLGLGAGELFF. The DNA of the CDR3 is TGTGCCAGCTCACCACTTGGATTGGGCGCCGGGGAGCTGTTTTTT.